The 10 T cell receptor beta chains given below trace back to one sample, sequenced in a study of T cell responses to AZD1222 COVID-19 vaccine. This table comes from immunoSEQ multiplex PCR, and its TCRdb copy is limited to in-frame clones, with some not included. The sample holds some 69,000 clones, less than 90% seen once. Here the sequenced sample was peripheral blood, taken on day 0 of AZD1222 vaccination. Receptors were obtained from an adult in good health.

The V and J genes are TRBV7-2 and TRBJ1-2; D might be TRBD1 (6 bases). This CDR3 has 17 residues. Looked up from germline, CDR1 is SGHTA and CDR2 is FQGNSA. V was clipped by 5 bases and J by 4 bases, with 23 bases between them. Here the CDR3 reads CASSGFPTQGLSYGYTF. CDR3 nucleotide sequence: TGTGCCAGCAGCGGGTTCCCAACCCAGGGGCTTAGCTATGGCTACACCTTC.

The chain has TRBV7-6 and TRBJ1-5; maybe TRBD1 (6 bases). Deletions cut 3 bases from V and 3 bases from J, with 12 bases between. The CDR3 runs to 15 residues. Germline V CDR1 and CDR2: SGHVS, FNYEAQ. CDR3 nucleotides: TGTGCCAGCAGCTTGGGTCAGGGGTTCAATCAGCCCCAGCATTTT. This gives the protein CASSLGQGFNQPQHF.

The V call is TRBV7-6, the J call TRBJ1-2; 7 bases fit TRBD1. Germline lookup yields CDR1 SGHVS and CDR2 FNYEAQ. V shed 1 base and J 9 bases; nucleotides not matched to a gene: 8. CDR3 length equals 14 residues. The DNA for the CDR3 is TGTGCCAGCAGCTTAGGGCAGGGGGAGTCCCGCTACACCTTC. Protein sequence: CASSLGQGESRYTF.

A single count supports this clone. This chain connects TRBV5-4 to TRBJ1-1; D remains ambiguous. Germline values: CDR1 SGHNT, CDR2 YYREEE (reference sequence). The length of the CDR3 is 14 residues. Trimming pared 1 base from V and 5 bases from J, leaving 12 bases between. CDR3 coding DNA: TGTGCCAGCAGCTTGAAAAGGGTTGTAACTGAAGCTTTCTTT. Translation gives CASSLKRVVTEAFF. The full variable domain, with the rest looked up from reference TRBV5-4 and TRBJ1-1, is ETGVTQSPTHLIKTRGQQVTLRCSSQSGHNTVSWYQQALGQGPQFIFQYYREEENGRGNFPPRFSGLQFPNYSSELNVNALELDDSALYLCASSLKRVVTEAFFGQGTRLTVV.

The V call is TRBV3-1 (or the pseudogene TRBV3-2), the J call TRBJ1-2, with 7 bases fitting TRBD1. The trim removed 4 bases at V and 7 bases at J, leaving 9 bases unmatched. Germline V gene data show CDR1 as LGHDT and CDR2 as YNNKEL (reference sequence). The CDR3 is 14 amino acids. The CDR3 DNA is TGTGCCAGCAGCCCCAGACAGGGAGGAAGTGGCTACACCTTC. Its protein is CASSPRQGGSGYTF.

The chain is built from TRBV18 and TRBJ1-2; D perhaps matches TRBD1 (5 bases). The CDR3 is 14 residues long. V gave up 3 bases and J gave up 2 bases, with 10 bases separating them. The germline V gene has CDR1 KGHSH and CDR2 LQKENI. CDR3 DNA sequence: TGTGCCAGCTCACCCGGGGGGATCAACTATGGCTACACCTTC. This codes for CASSPGGINYGYTF.

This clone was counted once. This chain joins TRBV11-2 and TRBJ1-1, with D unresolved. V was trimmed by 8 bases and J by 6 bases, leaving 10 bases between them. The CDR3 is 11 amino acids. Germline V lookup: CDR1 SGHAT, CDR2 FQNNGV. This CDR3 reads CASGEVAEAFF. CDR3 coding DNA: TGTGCCAGCGGGGAGGTTGCTGAAGCTTTCTTT.

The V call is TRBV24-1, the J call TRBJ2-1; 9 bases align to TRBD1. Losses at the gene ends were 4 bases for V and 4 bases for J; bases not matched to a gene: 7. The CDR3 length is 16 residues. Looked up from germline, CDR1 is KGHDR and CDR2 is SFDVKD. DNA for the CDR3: TGTGCCACCAGTGAGTCGGGACAGGGATTTTACAATGAGCAGTTCTTC. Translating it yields CATSESGQGFYNEQFF.

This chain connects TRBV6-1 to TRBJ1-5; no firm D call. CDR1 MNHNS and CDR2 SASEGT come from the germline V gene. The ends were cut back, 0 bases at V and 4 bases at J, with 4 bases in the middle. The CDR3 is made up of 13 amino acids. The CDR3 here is CASSEAINQPQHF. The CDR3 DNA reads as TGTGCCAGCAGTGAAGCGATAAATCAGCCCCAGCATTTT.

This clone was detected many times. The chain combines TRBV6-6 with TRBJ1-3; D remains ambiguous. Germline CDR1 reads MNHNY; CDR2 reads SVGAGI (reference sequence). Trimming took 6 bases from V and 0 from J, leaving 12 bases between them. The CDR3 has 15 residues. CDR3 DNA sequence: TGTGCCAGCAGCTATAGTGAATCCTCTGGAAACACCATATATTTT. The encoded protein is CASSYSESSGNTIYF.